Listed here are 5 T cell receptor beta chains from one sample, sequenced in a study of beta chain features in type 1 diabetes. Expressed TCRB transcripts were sequenced because the isolated RNA had all been reverse transcribed beforehand. The table came from immunoSEQ multiplex PCR; TCRdb's copy has only in-frame clones and leaves some out. The sample lists nearly 250,000 clones, over 65% seen once, with approximately 0.053% in the top ten. The sequenced sample was naive CD4+ T cells from blood. Receptors were obtained from a man in his thirties or forties in good health.

The chain has TRBV29-1 and TRBJ2-3; either TRBD1 or TRBD2 may fit D (6 bases each). The germline CDR1 and CDR2 sequences are SQVTM and ANQGSEA. Trimming removed 5 bases from V and 1 base from J, with 16 bases in between. This CDR3 spans 15 amino acids. The CDR3 protein is CSVLPGAHGTDTQYF. CDR3 nucleotides: TGCAGCGTTCTTCCGGGGGCGCATGGCACAGATACGCAGTATTTT.

The CDR3, as DNA: TGTGCCAGCAGCCACCGGGACAGGGGAAGAATCTACGAGCAGTACTTC. Protein: CASSHRDRGRIYEQYF. This sequence joins TRBV14 and TRBJ2-7; 10 positions agree with TRBD1. From germline, CDR1 is SGHDN and CDR2 FVKESK. This CDR3 is 16 amino acids long. The trim removed 3 bases at V and 3 bases at J, leaving 8 bases unmatched. Using reference TRBV14 and TRBJ2-7 for the parts outside the CDR3, the full variable domain is EAGVTQFPSHSVIEKGQTVTLRCDPISGHDNLYWYRRVMGKEIKFLLHFVKESKQDESGMPNNRFLAERTGGTYSTLKVQPAELEDSGVYFCASSHRDRGRIYEQYFGPGTRLTVT.

CDR3 DNA: TGCGCCAGCAGCTGGAGCCACGGAACAGATACGCAGTATTTT. Translated: CASSWSHGTDTQYF. The chain recombines TRBV4-1 with TRBJ2-3; no clear D. Germline CDR1 reads MGHRA; CDR2 reads YSYEKL. V was cut by 5 bases and J by 3 bases, with 12 bases left in between. The CDR3 is 14 amino acids.

The chain combines TRBV11-2 with TRBJ2-5; 10 bases line up with TRBD2. The CDR3 consists of 15 residues. The V segment lost 4 bases and the J segment 4 bases; nucleotides outside the gene matches: 6. In germline, CDR1 is SGHAT, CDR2 FQNNGV. The CDR3 loop is CASSSPLAGAETQYF. CDR3 in DNA: TGTGCCAGCAGCTCTCCCCTAGCGGGGGCAGAGACCCAGTACTTC.

CDR3: CSGGPHTGELFF. The CDR3 bases are TGCAGCGGGGGCCCTCACACCGGGGAGCTGTTTTTT. The J gene is TRBJ2-2, the V gene TRBV29-1, with D perhaps matching TRBD1 (5 bases). The V end lost 7 bases, the J end lost 3 bases, and 9 bases lay between the germline ends. Germline V gives CDR1 SQVTM, CDR2 ANQGSEA. There are 12 residues in the CDR3.